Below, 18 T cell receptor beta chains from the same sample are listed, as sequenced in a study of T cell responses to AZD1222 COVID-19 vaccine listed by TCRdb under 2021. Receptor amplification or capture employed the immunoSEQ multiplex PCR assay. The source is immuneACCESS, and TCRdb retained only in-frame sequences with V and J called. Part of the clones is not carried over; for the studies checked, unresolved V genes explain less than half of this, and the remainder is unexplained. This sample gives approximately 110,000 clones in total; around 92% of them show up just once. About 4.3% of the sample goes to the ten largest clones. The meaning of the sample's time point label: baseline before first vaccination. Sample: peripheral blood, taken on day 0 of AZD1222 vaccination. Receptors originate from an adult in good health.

As DNA, the CDR3 is TGTGCCACCAGTACGACAGGGTCCGGAAACACCATATATTTT. This translates into CATSTTGSGNTIYF. This rearrangement joins TRBV24-1 to TRBJ1-3; 7 bases align to TRBD1. Per germline, CDR1 KGHDR and CDR2 SFDVKD. This CDR3 region has 14 residues. V dropped 6 bases and J dropped 4; count of bases not matched to a gene: 5.

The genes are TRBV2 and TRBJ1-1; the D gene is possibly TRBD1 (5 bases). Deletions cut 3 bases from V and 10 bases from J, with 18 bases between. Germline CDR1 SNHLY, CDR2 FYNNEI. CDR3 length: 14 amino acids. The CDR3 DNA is TGTGCCAGCAGTGACCAGGGTGGAGCAGTCGGAGCTTTCTTT. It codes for CASSDQGGAVGAFF.

The CDR3 DNA sequence: TGTGCCAGCAGCTGGCGGGAGTCGGATACGCAGTATTTT. This codes for CASSWRESDTQYF. The chain couples TRBV2 to TRBJ2-3; 7 bases map to TRBD2. J gave up 6 bases and V 6 bases, and 6 bases lay outside the gene matches. This CDR3 is 13 amino acids long. The germline V gene has CDR1 SNHLY and CDR2 FYNNEI.

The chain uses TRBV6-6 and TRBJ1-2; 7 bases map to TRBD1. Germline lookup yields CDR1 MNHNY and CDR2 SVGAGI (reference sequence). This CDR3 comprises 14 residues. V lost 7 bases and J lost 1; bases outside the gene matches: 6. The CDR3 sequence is CASNPTGINYGYTF. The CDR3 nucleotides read TGTGCCAGCAACCCGACAGGGATTAACTATGGCTACACCTTC.

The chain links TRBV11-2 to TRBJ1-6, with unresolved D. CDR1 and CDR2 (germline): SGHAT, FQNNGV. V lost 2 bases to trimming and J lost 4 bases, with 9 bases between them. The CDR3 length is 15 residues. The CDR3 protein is CASSLIKGYNSPLHF. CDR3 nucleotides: TGTGCCAGCAGCTTAATAAAGGGTTATAATTCACCCCTCCACTTT. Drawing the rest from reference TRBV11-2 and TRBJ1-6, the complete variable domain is EAGVAQSPRYKIIEKRQSVAFWCNPISGHATLYWYQQILGQGPKLLIQFQNNGVVDDSQLPKDRFSAERLKGVDSTLKIQPAKLEDSAVYLCASSLIKGYNSPLHFGNGTRLTVT.

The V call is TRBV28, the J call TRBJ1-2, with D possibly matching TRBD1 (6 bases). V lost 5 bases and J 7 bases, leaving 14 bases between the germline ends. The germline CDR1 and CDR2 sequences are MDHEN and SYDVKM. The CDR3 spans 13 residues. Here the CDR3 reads CASSLGHRLGYTF. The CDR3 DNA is TGTGCCAGCAGTCTGGGACACCGCCTTGGCTACACCTTC.

The chain's CDR3 is CASSPGPQETQYF. DNA for the CDR3: TGTGCCAGCTCACCCGGGCCCCAGGAGACCCAGTACTTC. The rearrangement joins TRBV18 to TRBJ2-5, with no clear D. The V end lost 3 bases, the J end lost 5 bases, and 10 bases lay between the germline ends. Germline V gene sequence: CDR1 KGHSH, CDR2 LQKENI. This CDR3 has 13 residues.

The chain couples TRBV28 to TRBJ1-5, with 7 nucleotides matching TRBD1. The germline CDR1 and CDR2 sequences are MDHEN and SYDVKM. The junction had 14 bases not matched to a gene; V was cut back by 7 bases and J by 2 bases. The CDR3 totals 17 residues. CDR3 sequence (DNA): TGTGCCAGCAATCATCCCCGAGGGGGCCTGGGCAATCAGCCCCAGCATTTT. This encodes CASNHPRGGLGNQPQHF.

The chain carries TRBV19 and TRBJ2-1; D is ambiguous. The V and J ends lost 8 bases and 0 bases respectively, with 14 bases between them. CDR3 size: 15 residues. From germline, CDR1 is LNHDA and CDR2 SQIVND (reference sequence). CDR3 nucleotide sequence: TGTGCCAGTGGACCTAGAACCAGCTCCTACAATGAGCAGTTCTTC. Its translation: CASGPRTSSYNEQFF. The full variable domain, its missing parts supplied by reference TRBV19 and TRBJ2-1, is DGGITQSPKYLFRKEGQNVTLSCEQNLNHDAMYWYRQDPGQGLRLIYYSQIVNDFQKGDIAEGYSVSREKKESFPLTVTSAQKNPTAFYLCASGPRTSSYNEQFFGPGTRLTVL.

The CDR3 region is CASITTGGGNTIYF. Here the CDR3 DNA reads TGTGCCAGCATTACTACAGGGGGCGGAAACACCATATATTTT. The chain has TRBV28 and TRBJ1-3, with 9 bases matching TRBD1. Germline V gives CDR1 MDHEN, CDR2 SYDVKM. This CDR3 contains 14 residues. Unmatched junction bases numbered 5, after V lost 7 bases and J lost 4 bases.

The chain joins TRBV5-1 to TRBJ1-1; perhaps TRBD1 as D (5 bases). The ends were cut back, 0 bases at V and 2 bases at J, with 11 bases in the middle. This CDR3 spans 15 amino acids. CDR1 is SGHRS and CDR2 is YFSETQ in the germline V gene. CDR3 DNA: TGCGCCAGCAGCTTGGTTCCAGGGTTAAACACTGAAGCTTTCTTT. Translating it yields CASSLVPGLNTEAFF.

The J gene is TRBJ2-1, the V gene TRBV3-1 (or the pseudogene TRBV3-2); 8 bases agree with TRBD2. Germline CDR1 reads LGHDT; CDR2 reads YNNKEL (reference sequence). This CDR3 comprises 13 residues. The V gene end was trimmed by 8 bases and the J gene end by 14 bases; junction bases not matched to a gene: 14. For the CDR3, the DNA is TGTGCCAGCGAAGCAAGCGGGAGCTACTTGAAGTTCTTC. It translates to CASEASGSYLKFF.

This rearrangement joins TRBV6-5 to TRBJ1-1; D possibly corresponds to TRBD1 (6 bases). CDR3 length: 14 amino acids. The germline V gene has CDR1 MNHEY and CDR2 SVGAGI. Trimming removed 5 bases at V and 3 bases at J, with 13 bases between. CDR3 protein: CASSLAGGYTEAFF. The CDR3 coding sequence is TGTGCCAGCAGTCTAGCGGGGGGCTACACTGAAGCTTTCTTT.

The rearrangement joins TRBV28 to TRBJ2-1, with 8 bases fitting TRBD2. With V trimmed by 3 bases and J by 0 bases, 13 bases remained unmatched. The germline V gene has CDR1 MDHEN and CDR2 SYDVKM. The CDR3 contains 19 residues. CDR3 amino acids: CASSFGLAKRPSSYNEQFF. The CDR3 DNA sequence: TGTGCCAGCAGTTTCGGACTAGCAAAACGACCCAGCTCCTACAATGAGCAGTTCTTC.

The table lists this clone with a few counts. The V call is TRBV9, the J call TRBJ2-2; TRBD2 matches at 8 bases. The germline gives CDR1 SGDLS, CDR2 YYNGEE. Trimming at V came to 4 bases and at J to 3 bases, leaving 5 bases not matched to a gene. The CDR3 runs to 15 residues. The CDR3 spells CASSPRGGDTGELFF. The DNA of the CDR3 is TGTGCCAGCAGCCCACGGGGGGGCGACACCGGGGAGCTGTTTTTT.

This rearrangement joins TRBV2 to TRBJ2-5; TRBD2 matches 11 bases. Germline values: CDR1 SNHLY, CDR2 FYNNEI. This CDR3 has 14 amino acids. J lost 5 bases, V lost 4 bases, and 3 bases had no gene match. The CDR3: CASSATSGGETQYF. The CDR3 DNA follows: TGTGCCAGCAGTGCTACTAGCGGGGGTGAGACCCAGTACTTC. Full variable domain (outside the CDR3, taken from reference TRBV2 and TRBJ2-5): EPEVTQTPSHQVTQMGQEVILRCVPISNHLYFYWYRQILGQKVEFLVSFYNNEISEKSEIFDDQFSVERPDGSNFTLKIRSTKLEDSAMYFCASSATSGGETQYFGPGTRLLVL.

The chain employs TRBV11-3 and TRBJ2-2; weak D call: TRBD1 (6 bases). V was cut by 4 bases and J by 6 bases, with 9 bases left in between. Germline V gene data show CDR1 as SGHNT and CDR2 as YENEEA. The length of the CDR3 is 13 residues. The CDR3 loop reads CASSSTGSGELFF. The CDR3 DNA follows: TGTGCCAGCAGCTCAACAGGGTCCGGGGAGCTGTTTTTT.

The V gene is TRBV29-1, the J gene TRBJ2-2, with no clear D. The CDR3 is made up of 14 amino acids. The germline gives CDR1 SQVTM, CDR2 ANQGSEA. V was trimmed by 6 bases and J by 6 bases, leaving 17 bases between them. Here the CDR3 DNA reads TGCAGCGTCCGCCCTAACCCACAGTCCGGGGAGCTGTTTTTT. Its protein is CSVRPNPQSGELFF.